This T cell receptor beta chain was sequenced for a study of cytomegalovirus exposure and HLA in healthy donors. The CDR3 length is 13 residues. Germline V gene lookup returns CDR1 SGHDT and CDR2 YYEEEE. V was clipped by 0 bases and J by 6 bases, with 9 bases between them. The table lists this clone with a few counts. PCR employed 60 Vbeta and 13 Jbeta primers. The method was immunoSEQ multiplex PCR; TCRdb's version includes in-frame clones alone and lacks a portion of them. This sample carries roughly 200,000 clones, less than 80% of them seen once, and the ten largest clones take approximately 4.4%.

The chain recombines TRBV5-6 with TRBJ1-1; D call uncertain. Sequenced material: PBMCs. The origin of this receptor is a young woman in good health and CMV-seropositive. CDR3 region: CASSLATGAEAFF. The CDR3 DNA reads as TGTGCCAGCAGCTTGGCAACGGGAGCTGAAGCTTTCTTT.